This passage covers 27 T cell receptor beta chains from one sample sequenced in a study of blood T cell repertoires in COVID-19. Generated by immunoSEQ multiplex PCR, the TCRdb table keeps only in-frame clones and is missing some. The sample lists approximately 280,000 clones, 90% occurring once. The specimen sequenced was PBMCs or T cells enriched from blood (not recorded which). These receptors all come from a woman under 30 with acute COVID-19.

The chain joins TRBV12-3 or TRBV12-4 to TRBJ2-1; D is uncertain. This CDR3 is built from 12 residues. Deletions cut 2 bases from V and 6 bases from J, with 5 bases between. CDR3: CASSLRVNEQFF. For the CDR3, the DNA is TGTGCCAGCAGTTTACGAGTCAATGAGCAGTTCTTC.

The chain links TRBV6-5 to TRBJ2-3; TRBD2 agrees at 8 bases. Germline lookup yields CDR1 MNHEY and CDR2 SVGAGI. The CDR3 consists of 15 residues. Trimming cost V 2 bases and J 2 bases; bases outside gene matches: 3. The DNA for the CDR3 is TGTGCCAGCAGTTACGAAGCGGGAGTCACAGATACGCAGTATTTT. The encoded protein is CASSYEAGVTDTQYF.

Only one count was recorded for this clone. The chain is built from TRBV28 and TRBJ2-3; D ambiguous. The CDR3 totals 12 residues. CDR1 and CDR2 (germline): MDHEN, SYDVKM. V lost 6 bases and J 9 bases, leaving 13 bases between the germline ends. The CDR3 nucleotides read TGTGCCAGCAGAACACGACTCCTAACGCAGTATTTT. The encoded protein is CASRTRLLTQYF.

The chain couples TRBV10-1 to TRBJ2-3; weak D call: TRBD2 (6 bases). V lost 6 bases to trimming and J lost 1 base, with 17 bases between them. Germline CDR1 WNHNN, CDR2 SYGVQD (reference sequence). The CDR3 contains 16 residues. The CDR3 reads CASSLGGGLGTDTQYF. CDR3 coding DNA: TGCGCCAGCAGCTTGGGTGGAGGGCTGGGCACAGATACGCAGTATTTT.

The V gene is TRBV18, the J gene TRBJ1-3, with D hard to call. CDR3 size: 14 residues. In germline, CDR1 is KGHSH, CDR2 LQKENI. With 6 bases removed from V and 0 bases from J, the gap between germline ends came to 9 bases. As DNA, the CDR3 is TGTGCCAGCTCTCATCAGGACTCTGGAAACACCATATATTTT. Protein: CASSHQDSGNTIYF. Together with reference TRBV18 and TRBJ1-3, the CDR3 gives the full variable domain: NAGVMQNPRHLVRRRGQEARLRCSPMKGHSHVYWYRQLPEEGLKFMVYLQKENIIDESGMPKERFSAEFPKEGPSILRIQQVVRGDSAAYFCASSHQDSGNTIYFGEGSWLTVV.

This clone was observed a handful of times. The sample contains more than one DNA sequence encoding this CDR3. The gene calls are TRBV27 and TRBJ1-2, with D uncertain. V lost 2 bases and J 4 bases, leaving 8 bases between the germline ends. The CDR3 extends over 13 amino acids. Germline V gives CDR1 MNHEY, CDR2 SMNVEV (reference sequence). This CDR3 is CASSLEGSYGYTF. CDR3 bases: TGTGCCAGCAGTTTAGAAGGGAGCTATGGCTACACCTTC.

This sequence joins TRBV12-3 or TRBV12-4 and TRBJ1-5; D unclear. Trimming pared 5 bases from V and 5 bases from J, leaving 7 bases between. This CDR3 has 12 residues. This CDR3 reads CASSITHQPQHF. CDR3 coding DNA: TGTGCCAGCAGTATCACTCATCAGCCCCAGCATTTT.

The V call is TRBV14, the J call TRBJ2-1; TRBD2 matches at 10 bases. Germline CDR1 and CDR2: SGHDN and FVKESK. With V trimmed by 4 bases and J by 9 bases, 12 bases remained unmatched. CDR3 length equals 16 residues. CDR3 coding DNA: TGTGCCAGCAGCCCACTAGCGGGAAAGTCGAAGGGTGAGCAGTTCTTC. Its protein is CASSPLAGKSKGEQFF.

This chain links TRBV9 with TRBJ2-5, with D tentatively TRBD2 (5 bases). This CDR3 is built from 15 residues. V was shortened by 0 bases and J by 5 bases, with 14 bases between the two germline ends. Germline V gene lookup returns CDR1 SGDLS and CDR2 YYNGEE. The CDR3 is CASSVEEGKYETQYF. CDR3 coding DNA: TGTGCCAGCAGCGTAGAAGAGGGAAAATATGAGACCCAGTACTTC.

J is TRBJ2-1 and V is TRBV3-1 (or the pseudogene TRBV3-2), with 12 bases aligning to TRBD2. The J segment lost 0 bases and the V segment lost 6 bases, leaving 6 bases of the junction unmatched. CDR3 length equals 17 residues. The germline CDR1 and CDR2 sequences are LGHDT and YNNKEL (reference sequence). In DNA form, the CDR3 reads TGTGCCAGCAGACCTCGACTAGCGGGGGTCTCCTACAATGAGCAGTTCTTC. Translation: CASRPRLAGVSYNEQFF.

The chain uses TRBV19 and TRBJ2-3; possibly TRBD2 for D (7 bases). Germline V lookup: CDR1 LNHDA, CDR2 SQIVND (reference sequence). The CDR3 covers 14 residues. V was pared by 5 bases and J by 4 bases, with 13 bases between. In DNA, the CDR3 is TGTGCCAGTAGTTCGGGGGGCGGGCCAGATACGCAGTATTTT. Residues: CASSSGGGPDTQYF.

The CDR3 is CASSRTQGPGYTF. In nucleotides, the CDR3 is TGTGCCAGCAGCCGCACCCAGGGCCCCGGCTACACCTTC. V and J are TRBV28 and TRBJ1-2, with D perhaps matching TRBD1 (5 bases). Germline V lookup: CDR1 MDHEN, CDR2 SYDVKM. Trimming removed 6 bases from V and 8 bases from J, with 16 bases in between. There are 13 residues in the CDR3.

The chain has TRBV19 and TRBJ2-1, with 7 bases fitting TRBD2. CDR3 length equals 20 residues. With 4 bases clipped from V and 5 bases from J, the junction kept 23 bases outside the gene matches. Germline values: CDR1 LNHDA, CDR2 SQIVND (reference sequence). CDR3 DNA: TGTGCCAGTAGTAAGGCCCTCTGGCGGGAGTCGCAAAGAGTACACAATGAGCAGTTCTTC. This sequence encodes CASSKALWRESQRVHNEQFF.

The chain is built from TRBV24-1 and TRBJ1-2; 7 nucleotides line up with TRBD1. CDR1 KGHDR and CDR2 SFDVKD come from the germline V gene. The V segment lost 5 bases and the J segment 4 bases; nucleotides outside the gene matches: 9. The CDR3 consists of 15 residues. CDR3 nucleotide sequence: TGTGCCACCAGTGGTTACGGGACAGAGGGCTATGGCTACACCTTC. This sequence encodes CATSGYGTEGYGYTF.

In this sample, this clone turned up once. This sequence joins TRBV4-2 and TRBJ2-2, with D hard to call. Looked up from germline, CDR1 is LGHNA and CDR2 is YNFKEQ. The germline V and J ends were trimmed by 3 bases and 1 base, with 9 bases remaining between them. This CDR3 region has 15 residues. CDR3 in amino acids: CASSQSPVNTGELFF. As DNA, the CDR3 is TGTGCCAGCAGCCAGAGTCCCGTGAACACCGGGGAGCTGTTTTTT.

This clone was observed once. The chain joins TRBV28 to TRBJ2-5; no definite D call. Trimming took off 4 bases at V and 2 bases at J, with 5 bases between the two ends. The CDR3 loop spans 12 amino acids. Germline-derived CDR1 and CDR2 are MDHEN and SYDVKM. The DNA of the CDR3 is TGTGCCAGCAGTTCCCCGCAAGAGACCCAGTACTTC. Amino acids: CASSSPQETQYF.

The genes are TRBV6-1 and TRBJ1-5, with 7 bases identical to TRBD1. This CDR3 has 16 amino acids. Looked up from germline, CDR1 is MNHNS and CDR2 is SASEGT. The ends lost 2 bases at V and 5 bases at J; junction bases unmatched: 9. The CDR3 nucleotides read TGTGCCAGCAGTGAAAAGGCCCGACAGGGTTATCAGCCCCAGCATTTT. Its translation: CASSEKARQGYQPQHF.

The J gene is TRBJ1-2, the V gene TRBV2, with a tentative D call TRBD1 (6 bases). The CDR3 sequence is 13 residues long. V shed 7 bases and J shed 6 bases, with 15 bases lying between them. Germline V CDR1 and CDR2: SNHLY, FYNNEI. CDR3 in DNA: TGTGCCAGCATACAGGGCAGAGTTGATGGCTACACCTTC. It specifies CASIQGRVDGYTF.

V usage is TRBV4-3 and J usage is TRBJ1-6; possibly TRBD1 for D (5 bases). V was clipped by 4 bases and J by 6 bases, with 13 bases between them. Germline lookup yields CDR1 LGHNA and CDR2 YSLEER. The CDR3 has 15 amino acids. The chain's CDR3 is CASSRTGGINSPLHF. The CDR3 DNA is TGCGCCAGCAGCCGAACCGGGGGGATTAATTCACCCCTCCACTTT.

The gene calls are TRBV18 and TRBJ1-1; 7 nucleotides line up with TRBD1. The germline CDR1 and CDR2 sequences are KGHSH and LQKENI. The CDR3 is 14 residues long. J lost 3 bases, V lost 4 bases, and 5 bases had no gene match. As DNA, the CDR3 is TGTGCCAGCTCACAGGGGGCCTGGGACACTGAAGCTTTCTTT. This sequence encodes CASSQGAWDTEAFF.

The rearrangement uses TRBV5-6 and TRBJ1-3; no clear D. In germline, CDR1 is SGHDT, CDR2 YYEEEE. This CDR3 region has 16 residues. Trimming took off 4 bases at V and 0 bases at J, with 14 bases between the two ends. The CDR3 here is CASSRRLFFSGNTIYF. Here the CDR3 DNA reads TGTGCCAGCAGCCGGCGACTGTTTTTCTCTGGAAACACCATATATTTT.

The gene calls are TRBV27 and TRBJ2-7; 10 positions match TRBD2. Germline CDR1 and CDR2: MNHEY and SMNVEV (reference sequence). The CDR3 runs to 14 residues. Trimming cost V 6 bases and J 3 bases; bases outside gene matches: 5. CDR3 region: CASRGTSEFYEQYF. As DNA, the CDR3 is TGTGCCAGCAGAGGGACTAGCGAGTTCTACGAGCAGTACTTC.

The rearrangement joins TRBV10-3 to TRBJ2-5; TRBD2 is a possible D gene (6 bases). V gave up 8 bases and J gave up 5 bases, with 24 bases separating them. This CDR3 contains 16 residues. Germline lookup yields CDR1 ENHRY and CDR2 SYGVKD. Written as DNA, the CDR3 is TGTGCCATCGCGGAGGCAAGTCTCCTGGGGAGGGAGACCCAGTACTTC. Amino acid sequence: CAIAEASLLGRETQYF.

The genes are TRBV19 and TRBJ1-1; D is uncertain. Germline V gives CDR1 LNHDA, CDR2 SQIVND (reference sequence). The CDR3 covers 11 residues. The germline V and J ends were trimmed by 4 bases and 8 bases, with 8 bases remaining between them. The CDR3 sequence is CASSTRQEAFF. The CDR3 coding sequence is TGTGCCAGTAGTACCCGACAAGAAGCTTTCTTT.

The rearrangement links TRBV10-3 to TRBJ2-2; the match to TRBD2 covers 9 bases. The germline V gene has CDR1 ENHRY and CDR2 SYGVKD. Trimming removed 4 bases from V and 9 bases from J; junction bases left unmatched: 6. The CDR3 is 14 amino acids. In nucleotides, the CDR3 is TGTGCCATCAGTGCCCGTTCTAGCGGGAGGGAGCTGTTTTTT. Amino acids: CAISARSSGRELFF.

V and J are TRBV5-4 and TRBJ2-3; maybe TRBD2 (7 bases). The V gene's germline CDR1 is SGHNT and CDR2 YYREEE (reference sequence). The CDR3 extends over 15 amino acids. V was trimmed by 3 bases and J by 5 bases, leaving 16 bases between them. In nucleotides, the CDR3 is TGTGCCAGCAGCTCGGGGGCGGGAGAGGGAGATACGCAGTATTTT. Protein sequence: CASSSGAGEGDTQYF.

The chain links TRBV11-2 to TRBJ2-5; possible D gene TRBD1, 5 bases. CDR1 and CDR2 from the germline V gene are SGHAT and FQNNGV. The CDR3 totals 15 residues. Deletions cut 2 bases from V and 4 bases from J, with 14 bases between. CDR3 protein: CASSLNPSGRETQYF. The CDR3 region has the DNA TGTGCCAGCAGCTTAAATCCCTCAGGGCGAGAGACCCAGTACTTC.